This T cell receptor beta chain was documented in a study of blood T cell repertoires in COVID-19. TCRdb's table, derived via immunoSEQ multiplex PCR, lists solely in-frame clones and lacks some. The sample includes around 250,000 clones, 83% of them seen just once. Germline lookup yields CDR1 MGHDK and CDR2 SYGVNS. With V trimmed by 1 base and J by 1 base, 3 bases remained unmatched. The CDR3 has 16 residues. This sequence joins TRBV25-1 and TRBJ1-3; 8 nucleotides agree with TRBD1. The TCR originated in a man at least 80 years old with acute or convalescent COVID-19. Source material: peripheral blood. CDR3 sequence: CASSELDRGSGNTIYF. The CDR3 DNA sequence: TGTGCCAGCAGTGAATTAGACAGGGGATCTGGAAACACCATATATTTT.